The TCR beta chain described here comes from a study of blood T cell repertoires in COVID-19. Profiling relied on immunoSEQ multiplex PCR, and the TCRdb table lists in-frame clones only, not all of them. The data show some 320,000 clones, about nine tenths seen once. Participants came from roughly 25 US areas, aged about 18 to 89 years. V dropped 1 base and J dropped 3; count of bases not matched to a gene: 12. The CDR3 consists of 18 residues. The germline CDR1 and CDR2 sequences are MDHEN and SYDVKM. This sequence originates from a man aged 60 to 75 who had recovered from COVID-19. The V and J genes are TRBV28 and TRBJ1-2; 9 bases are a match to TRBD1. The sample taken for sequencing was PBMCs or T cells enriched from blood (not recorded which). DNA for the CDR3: TGTGCCAGCAGTTTATCCGTGGACAGGGGCTGGGAAGACTATGGCTACACCTTC. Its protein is CASSLSVDRGWEDYGYTF.